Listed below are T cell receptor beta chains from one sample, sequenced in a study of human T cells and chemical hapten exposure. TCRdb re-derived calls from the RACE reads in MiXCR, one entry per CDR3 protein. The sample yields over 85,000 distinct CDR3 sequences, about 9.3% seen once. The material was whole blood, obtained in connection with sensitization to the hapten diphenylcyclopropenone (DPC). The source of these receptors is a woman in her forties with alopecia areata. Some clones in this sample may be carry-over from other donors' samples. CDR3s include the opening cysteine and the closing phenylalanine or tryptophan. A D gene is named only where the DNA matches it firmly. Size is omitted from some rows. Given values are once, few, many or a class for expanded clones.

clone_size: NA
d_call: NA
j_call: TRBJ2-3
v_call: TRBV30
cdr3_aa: CAWSIEGRPDTQYF
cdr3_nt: TGTGCCTGGAGTATAGAGGGGAGGCCAGATACGCAGTATTTT

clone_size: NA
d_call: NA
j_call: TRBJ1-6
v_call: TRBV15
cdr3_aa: CATSRDRDTSSYNSPLHF
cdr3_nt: TGTGCCACCAGCAGAGATCGGGACACGAGCTCCTATAATTCACCCCTCCACTTT

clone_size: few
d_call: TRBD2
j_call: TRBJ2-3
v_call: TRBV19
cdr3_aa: CASSLAGGPPQYF
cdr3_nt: TGTGCCAGTAGCCTAGCGGGAGGGCCACCGCAGTATTTT

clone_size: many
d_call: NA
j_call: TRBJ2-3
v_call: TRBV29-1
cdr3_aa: CSSRTRNTDTQYF
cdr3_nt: TGCAGCTCACGGACCCGGAACACAGATACGCAGTATTTT

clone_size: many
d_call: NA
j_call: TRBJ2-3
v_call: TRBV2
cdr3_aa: CASSVRGADTQYF
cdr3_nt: TGTGCCAGCAGTGTCAGGGGGGCAGATACGCAGTATTTT

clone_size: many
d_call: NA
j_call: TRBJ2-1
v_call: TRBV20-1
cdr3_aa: CSASYGVWNEQFF
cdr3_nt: TGCAGTGCTAGTTACGGGGTGTGGAATGAGCAGTTCTTC

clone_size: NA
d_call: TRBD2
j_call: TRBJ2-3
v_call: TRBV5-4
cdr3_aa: CASSPNGGARTDTQYF
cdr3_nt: TGTGCCAGCAGCCCGAACGGGGGGGCGCGCACAGATACGCAGTATTTT

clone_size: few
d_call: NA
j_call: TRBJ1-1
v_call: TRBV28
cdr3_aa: CASIASGTVATEAFF
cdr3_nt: TGTGCCAGCATCGCCTCCGGGACTGTAGCCACTGAAGCTTTCTTT

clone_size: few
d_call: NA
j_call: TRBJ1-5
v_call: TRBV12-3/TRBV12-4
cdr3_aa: CASRWDSNQPQHF
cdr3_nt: TGTGCCAGCAGGTGGGATAGCAATCAGCCCCAGCATTTT

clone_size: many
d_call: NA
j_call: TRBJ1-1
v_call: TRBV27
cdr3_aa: CASLRVSGGYIYTEAFF
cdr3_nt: TGTGCCAGCCTCAGGGTTTCGGGGGGGTATATATACACTGAAGCTTTCTTT

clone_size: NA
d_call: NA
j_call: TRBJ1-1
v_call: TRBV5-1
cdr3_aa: CASSSGGPLPEAFF
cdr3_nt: TGCGCCAGCAGCTCCGGGGGCCCCCTGCCTGAAGCTTTCTTT

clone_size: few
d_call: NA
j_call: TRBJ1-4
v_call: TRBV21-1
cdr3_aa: CASSKWPGQGRGGKKLFF
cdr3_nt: TGTGCCAGCAGCAAATGGCCGGGACAGGGGCGAGGGGGAAAAAAACTGTTTTTT

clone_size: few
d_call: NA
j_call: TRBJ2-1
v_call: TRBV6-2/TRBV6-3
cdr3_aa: CASSQGTAEVFF
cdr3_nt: TGTGCCAGCAGCCAAGGCACGGCGGAGGTGTTCTTC

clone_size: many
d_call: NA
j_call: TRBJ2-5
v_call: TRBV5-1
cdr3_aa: CASSFMADGETQYF
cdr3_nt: TGCGCCAGCAGCTTCATGGCAGACGGGGAGACCCAGTACTTC

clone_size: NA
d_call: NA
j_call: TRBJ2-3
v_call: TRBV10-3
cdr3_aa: CAIRDRGTSTDTQYF
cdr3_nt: TGTGCCATCAGGGACCGGGGAACTAGCACAGATACGCAGTATTTT

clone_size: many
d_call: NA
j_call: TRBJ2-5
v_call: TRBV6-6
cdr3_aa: CASTPGNQETQYF
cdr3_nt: TGTGCCAGCACACCCGGCAACCAAGAGACCCAGTACTTC

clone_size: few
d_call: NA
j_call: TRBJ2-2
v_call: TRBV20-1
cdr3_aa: CSARDRRKNTGELFF
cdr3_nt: TGCAGTGCTAGAGATCGACGGAAGAACACCGGGGAGCTGTTTTTT

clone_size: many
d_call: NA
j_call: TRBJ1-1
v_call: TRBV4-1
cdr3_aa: CASSRWRNTEAFF
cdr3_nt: TGCGCCAGCAGCCGTTGGAGGAACACTGAAGCTTTCTTT

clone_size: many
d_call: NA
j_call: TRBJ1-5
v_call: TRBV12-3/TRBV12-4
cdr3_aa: CASSPMGERKPQHF
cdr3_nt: TGTGCCAGCAGTCCGATGGGGGAGCGGAAGCCCCAGCATTTT